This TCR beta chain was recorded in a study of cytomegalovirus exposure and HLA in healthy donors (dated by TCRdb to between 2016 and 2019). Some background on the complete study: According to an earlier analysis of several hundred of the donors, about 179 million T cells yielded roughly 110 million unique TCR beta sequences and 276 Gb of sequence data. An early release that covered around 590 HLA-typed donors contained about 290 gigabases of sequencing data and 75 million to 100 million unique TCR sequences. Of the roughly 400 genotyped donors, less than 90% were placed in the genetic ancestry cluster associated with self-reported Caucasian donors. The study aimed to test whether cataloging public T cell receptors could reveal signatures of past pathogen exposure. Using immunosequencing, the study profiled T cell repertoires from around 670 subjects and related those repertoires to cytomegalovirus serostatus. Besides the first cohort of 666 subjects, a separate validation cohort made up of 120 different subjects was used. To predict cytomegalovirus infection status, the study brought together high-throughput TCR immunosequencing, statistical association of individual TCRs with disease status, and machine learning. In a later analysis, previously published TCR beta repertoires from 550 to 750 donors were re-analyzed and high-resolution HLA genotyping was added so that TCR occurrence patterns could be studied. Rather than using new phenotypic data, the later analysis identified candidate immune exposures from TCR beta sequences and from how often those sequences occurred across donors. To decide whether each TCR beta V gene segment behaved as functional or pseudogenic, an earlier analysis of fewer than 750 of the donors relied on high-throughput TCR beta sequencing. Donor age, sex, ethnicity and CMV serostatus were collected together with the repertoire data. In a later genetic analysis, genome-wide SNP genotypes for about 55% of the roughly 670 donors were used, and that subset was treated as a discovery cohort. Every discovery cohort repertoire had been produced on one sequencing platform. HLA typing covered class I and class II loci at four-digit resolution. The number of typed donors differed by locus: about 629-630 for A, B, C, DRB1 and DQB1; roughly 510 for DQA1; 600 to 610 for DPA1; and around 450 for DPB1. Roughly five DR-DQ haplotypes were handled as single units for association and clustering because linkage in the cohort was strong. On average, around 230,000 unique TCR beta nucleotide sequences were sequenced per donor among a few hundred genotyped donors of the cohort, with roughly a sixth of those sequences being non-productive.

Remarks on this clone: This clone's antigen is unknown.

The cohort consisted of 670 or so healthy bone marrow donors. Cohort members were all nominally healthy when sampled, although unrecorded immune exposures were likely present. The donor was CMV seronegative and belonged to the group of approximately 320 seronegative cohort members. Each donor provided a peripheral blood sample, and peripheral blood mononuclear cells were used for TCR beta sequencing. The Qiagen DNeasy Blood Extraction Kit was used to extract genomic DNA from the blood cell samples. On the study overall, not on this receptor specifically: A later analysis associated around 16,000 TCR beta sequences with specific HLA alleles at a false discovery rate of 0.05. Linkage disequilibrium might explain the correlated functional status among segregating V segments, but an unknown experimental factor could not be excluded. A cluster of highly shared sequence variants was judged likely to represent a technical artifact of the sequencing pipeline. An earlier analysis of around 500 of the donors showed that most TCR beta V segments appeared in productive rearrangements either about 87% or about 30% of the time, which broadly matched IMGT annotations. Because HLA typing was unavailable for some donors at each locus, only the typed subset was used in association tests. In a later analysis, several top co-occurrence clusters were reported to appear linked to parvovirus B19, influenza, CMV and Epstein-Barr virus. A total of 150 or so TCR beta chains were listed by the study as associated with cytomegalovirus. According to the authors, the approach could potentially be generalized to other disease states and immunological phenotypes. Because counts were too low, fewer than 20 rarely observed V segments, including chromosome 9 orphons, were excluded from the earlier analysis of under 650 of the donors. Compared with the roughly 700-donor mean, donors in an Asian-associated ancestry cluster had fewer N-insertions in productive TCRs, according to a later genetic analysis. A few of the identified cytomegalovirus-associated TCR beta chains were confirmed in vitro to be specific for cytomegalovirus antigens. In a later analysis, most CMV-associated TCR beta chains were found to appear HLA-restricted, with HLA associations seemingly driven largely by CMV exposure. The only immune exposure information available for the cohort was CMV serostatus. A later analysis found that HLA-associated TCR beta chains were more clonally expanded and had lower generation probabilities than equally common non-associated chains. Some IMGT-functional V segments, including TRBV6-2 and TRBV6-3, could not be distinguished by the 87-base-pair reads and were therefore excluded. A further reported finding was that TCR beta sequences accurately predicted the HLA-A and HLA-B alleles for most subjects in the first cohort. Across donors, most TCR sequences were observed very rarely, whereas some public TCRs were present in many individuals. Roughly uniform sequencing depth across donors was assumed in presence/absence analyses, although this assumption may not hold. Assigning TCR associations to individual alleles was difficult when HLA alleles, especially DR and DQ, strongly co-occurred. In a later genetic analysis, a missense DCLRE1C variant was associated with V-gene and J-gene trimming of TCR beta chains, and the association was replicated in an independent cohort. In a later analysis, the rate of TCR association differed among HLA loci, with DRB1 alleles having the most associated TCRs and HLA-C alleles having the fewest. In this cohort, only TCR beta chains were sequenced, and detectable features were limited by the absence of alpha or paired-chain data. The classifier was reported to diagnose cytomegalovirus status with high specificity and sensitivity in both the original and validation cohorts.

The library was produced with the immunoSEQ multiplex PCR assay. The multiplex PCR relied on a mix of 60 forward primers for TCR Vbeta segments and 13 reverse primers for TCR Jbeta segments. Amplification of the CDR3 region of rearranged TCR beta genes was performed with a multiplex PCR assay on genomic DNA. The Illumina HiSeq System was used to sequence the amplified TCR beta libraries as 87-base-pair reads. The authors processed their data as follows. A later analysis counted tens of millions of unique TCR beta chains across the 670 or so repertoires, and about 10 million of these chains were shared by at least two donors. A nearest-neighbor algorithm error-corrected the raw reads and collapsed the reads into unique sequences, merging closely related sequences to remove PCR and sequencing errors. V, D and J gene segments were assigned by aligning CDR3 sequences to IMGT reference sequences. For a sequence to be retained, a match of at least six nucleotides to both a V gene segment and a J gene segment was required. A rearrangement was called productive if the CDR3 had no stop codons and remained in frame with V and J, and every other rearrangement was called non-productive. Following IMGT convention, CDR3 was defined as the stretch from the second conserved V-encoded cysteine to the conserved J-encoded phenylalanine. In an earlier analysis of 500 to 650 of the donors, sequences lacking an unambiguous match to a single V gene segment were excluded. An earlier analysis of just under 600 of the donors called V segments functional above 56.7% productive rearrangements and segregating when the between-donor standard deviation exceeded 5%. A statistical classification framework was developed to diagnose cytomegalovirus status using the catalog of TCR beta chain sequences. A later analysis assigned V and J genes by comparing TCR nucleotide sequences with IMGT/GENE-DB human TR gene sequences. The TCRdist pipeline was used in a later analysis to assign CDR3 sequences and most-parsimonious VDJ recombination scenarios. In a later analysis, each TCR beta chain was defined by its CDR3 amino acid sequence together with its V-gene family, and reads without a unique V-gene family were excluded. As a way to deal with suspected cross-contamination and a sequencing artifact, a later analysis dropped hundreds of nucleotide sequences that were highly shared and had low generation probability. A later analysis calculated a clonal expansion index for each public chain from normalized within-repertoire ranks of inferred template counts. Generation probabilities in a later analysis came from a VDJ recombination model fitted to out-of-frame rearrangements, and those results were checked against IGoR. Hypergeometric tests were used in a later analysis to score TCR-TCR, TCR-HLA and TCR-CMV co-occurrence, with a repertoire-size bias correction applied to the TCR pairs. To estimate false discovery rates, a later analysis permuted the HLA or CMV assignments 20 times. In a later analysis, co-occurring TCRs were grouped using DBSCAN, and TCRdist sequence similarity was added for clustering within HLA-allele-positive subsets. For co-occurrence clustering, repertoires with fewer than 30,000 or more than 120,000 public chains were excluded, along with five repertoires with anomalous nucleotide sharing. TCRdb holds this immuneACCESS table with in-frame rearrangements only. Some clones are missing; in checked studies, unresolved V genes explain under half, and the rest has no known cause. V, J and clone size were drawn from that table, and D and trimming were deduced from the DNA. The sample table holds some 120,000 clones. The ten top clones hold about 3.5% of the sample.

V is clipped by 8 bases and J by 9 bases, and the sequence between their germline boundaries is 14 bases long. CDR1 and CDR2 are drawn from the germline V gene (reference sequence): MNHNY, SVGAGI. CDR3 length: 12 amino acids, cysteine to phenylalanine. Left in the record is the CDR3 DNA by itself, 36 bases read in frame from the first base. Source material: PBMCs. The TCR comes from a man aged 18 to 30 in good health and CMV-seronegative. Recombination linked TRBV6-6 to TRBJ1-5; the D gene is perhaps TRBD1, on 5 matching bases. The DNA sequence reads TGTGCCAGCGGGGGGAGCGATCGGCCCCAGCATTTT. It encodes CASGGSDRPQHF.